This TCR beta chain stems from a study of OX40 agonist ivuxolimab in advanced cancers. For the study at large: Patients were treated with ivuxolimab, an agonistic anti-OX40 (CD134) antibody. Antecedent anti-PD-1, anti-PD-L1 or anti-CTLA-4 therapy was permissible, with 35% to 40% having received some. Recorded diagnoses for dose-escalation patients were hepatocellular carcinoma, melanoma, renal cell or head and neck cancer.

The CDR3 is 14 amino acids. With 5 bases removed from V and 1 base from J, the gap between germline ends came to 9 bases. Looked up from germline, CDR1 is LGHNA and CDR2 is YNFKEQ. This clone turned up a few times. Clones were sequenced by immunoSEQ multiplex PCR, and TCRdb holds only the in-frame ones, with some missing. The table lists some 45,000 clones, 89% of them singletons. Specimen: CD4+ or CD8+ T cells sorted from blood, collected in a trial of the OX40 agonist ivuxolimab. This sequence originates from an adult with an advanced solid tumor such as melanoma, head and neck, liver or kidney cancer. The rearrangement uses TRBV4-2 and TRBJ1-5; no definite D call. This chain's CDR3 is CASSFIGSNQPQHF. The CDR3 bases are TGTGCCAGCAGCTTCATTGGGAGCAATCAGCCCCAGCATTTT.